This T cell receptor beta chain appears in the sequencing data of a study of OX40 agonist ivuxolimab in advanced cancers. Study results and limitations: Patients who responded partially at 0.1-3.0 mg/kg showed clonal expansion ranking among the lowest. Antigen specificity was not determined for the expanded peripheral T cells.

As for this clone: The antigen is not known.

Germline values: CDR1 SGHDN, CDR2 FVKESK. The CDR3 is made up of 16 amino acids. Trimming stripped 3 bases from V and 6 bases from J, with 21 bases between. The data were produced by immunoSEQ multiplex PCR, yet TCRdb's version contains in-frame clones alone and is incomplete. The table includes tens of thousands of clones, around 86% detected once. The chain uses TRBV14 and TRBJ2-7; D may be TRBD1 (6 bases). This specimen consisted of CD4+ or CD8+ T cells sorted from blood, obtained in a trial of the OX40 agonist ivuxolimab. This receptor was taken from an adult with an advanced solid tumor such as melanoma, head and neck, liver or kidney cancer. CDR3 protein: CASSQNYKTGSAEQYF. DNA of the CDR3: TGTGCCAGCAGCCAGAACTACAAAACAGGGTCGGCCGAGCAGTACTTC.